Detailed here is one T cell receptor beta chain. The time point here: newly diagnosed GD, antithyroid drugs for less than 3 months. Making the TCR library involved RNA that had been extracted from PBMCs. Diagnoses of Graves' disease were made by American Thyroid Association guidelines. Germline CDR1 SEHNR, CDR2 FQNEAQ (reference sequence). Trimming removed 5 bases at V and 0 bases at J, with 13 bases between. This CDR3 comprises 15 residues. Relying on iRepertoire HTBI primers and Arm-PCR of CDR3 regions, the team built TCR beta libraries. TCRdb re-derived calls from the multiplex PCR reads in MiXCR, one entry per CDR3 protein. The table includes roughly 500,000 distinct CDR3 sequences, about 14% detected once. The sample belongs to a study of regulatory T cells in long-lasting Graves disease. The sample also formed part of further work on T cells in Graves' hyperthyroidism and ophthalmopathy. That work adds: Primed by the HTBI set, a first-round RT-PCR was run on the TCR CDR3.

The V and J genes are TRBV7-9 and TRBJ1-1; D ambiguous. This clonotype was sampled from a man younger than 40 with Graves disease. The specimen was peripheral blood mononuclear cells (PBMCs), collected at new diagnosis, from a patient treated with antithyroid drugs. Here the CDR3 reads CASSPPRQLNTEAFF. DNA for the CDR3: TGTGCCAGCAGCCCTCCGAGGCAGCTGAACACTGAAGCTTTCTTT.